The present T cell receptor (beta chain) was sequenced within a study of cytomegalovirus exposure and HLA in healthy donors. Overall study findings and caveats: Productive rates of about 90% or about 30% were seen for most TCR beta V segments in an earlier analysis. Among TCR sequences, most were rare, though some public TCRs appeared in many donors.

On this clone itself: Its target is not known.

Trimming left V 1 base short and J 1 base short, with 16 bases between. CDR3 length: 16 residues. Germline loops: CDR1 SQVTM, CDR2 ANQGSEA. The PCR contained 60 Vbeta and 13 Jbeta primers. Only in-frame clones appear in the TCRdb table, and some are missing; sequencing was by immunoSEQ multiplex PCR. The sample has under 150,000 clones; around 80% are singletons. The source of this sequence is a man between 45 and 60 years old in good health and CMV-seronegative. Input material: PBMCs. The chain recombines TRBV29-1 with TRBJ1-2, with D unresolved. CDR3 sequence: CSVEGGAGSFNYGYTF. CDR3 bases: TGCAGCGTTGAAGGGGGAGCGGGCAGCTTTAACTATGGCTACACCTTC. Full variable domain (missing parts from reference TRBV29-1 and TRBJ1-2): SAVISQKPSRDICQRGTSLTIQCQVDSQVTMMFWYRQQPGQSLTLIATANQGSEATYESGFVIDKFPISRPNLTFSTLTVSNMSPEDSSIYLCSVEGGAGSFNYGYTFGSGTRLTVV.